Listed below are T cell receptor beta chains from one sample, sequenced in a study of a mutant IDH1 vaccine in newly diagnosed glioma. These receptors have no identified antigens. The assay was immunoSEQ multiplex PCR, and TCRdb's table has in-frame clones only and misses some. The repertoire holds about 82,000 clones, with roughly 85% as singletons. Sample: PBMCs, taken from a glioma patient whose treatment included an IDH1 peptide vaccine. These receptors came from a man aged 30 to 39 with glioma. Some clones in this sample may be carry-over from other donors' samples. Both conserved end residues are trimmed from each CDR3. Clone size, where shown, is once, few, many, or a class for clones that have expanded.

CDR3aa	abundance	v_gene	j_gene
ASSVSGTGETGYT	-	TRBV9	TRBJ1-2
ASFQTGTYGYT	-	TRBV19	TRBJ1-2
ASSFGGGRPDTQY	-	TRBV4-1	TRBJ2-3
ATSTLYSNQPQH	-	TRBV28	TRBJ1-5
ASSRTSGTSSSTDTQY	once	TRBV11-2	TRBJ2-3
AIRDVGRGDAEAF	few	TRBV10-3	TRBJ1-1
ASSLLGKRDEQF	-	TRBV27	TRBJ2-1
ASSLTGTSGRYEQY	once	TRBV27	TRBJ2-7
ASSYGRPSGANVLT	-	TRBV5-4	TRBJ2-6
AWSVGGSGELF	-	TRBV30	TRBJ2-2
ASIPAGQLNYGYT	-	TRBV2	TRBJ1-2
ASSLVAAVAGGDEQF	-	TRBV7-3	TRBJ2-1
ASSLSGGGEAF	-	TRBV27	TRBJ1-1
ASSGPGQKQY	-	TRBV19	TRBJ2-7
AWSDLYEQY	few	TRBV30	TRBJ2-7
ASSTLAGAGPDTQY	-	TRBV5-6	TRBJ2-3
ASSGPRGVTRQGDQPQH	-	TRBV6-1	TRBJ1-5
ASSPANTGELF	-	TRBV7-2	TRBJ2-2
ASSIERGQETQY	-	TRBV19	TRBJ2-5
ASGRDILSYEQY	-	TRBV9	TRBJ2-7
ASSPGGSNQPQH	once	TRBV18	TRBJ1-5
ASSLTGTGGRGSTEAF	-	TRBV5-1	TRBJ1-1